This T cell receptor (beta chain) came from a study of OX40 agonist ivuxolimab in advanced cancers. Regarding the study as a whole: Both blood CD4+ and CD8+ T cells showed clonal growth by week 6 at 0.1 to 3.0 mg/kg. Antigen targets of the expanded peripheral T cells went undetermined. Expanded clones were, on average, more numerous in CD8+ T cells than in CD4+.

This CDR3 contains 12 residues. V dropped 3 bases and J dropped 6 bases, with 5 bases sitting between them. Germline CDR1 reads MNHEY; CDR2 reads SMNVEV (reference sequence). On cycle 4 day 1 and cycle 7 day 1, as well as at baseline, blood was sampled. A word on this clone: Its antigen is undetermined.

Generated by immunoSEQ multiplex PCR, the TCRdb table keeps only in-frame clones and is missing some. Of just over 80,000 clones listed, nearly 90% are singletons. This sequence joins TRBV27 and TRBJ2-2; D uncertain. This sequence was found in an adult with an advanced solid tumor such as melanoma, head and neck, liver or kidney cancer. The sequencing used CD4+ or CD8+ T cells sorted from blood, collected in a trial of the OX40 agonist ivuxolimab. CDR3 nucleotide sequence: TGTGCCAGCAGTTTTTTAGCCGGGGAGCTGTTTTTT. The encoded protein is CASSFLAGELFF.